This entry concerns a single T cell receptor (beta chain). Its matching antigen is unknown. The data stem from a study of shared clonotypes between healthy human individuals. Naive CD8 cells, CD45RO-negative and positively selected for CCR7, excluded terminally differentiated effector memory CD45RA+ cells. Across several immunoSEQ plates, the genomic DNA of each subset was split evenly. In the original analysis: As immunoSEQ supplied junction-only sequences (without quality scores), filtering differed. Profiling relied on immunoSEQ multiplex PCR, and the TCRdb table lists in-frame clones only, not all of them. Clonal size and the V and J genes are those of that table, whereas D and trimming came from the DNA. Here the sample spans about 2 million clones, about 95% being singletons. From germline, CDR1 is SGDLS and CDR2 YYNGEE. Between the trimmed V and J ends, which lost 3 bases and 5 bases, there was a span of 17 bases. The CDR3 has 16 amino acids.

The study's findings and limits: The small donor group covered limited genetic and exposure diversity.

The source of this sequence is a young man in good health. The genes are TRBV9 and TRBJ2-2; perhaps TRBD1 as D (7 bases). The material sequenced was naive CD8+ T cells sorted from blood. CDR3: CASSAGAGGWTGELFF. The CDR3 nucleotides are TGTGCCAGCAGCGCTGGGGCAGGGGGGTGGACCGGGGAGCTGTTTTTT. Drawing the rest from reference TRBV9 and TRBJ2-2, the complete variable domain is DSGVTQTPKHLITATGQRVTLRCSPRSGDLSVYWYQQSLDQGLQFLIQYYNGEERAKGNILERFSAQQFPDLHSELNLSSLELGDSALYFCASSAGAGGWTGELFFGEGSRLTVL.